The 13 T cell receptor beta chains listed next were all sequenced from one sample in a study of blood T cell repertoires in COVID-19. Libraries were prepared by immunoSEQ multiplex PCR; TCRdb keeps only in-frame clonotypes and omits some of them. The sample lists about 74,000 clones, more than 75% occurring once. Material for sequencing was peripheral blood. All receptors derive from a human donor in a cohort sampled during active COVID-19.

This chain links TRBV5-1 with TRBJ2-2, with 7 bases identical to TRBD2. The germline V gene encodes CDR1 SGHRS and CDR2 YFSETQ. CDR3 length: 15 residues. Germline trimming cut 4 bases from V and 4 bases from J; bases unmatched to any gene: 7. The CDR3 protein is CASSVQAGTTGELFF. For the CDR3, the DNA is TGCGCCAGCAGCGTCCAAGCGGGAACCACCGGGGAGCTGTTTTTT. Full variable domain (rest looked up from reference TRBV5-1 and TRBJ2-2): KAGVTQTPRYLIKTRGQQVTLSCSPISGHRSVSWYQQTPGQGLQFLFEYFSETQRNKGNFPGRFSGRQFSNSRSEMNVSTLELGDSALYLCASSVQAGTTGELFFGEGSRLTVL.

The V call is TRBV10-3, the J call TRBJ2-7, with 13 positions matching TRBD2. V shed 6 bases, J shed 4 bases, and the junction held 6 bases outside the gene matches. CDR1 and CDR2 from the germline V gene are ENHRY and SYGVKD. The CDR3 consists of 15 residues. The CDR3 DNA sequence: TGTGCCATCAGCGGGACTAGCGGGAAGAATTACGAGCAGTACTTC. Amino acid sequence: CAISGTSGKNYEQYF.

V gene TRBV10-3 combines with J gene TRBJ2-7; weak D call: TRBD2 (5 bases). Germline V gene sequence: CDR1 ENHRY, CDR2 SYGVKD. V was clipped by 0 bases and J by 7 bases, with 16 bases between them. The CDR3 has 15 residues. The CDR3 region has the DNA TGTGCCATCAGTGAGTCGAAAAGGCGAACGGGGGAGCAGTACTTC. It yields the protein CAISESKRRTGEQYF.

This chain links TRBV6-4 with TRBJ2-2; 10 nucleotides align to TRBD1. The junction had 0 bases not matched to a gene; V was cut back by 2 bases and J by 3 bases. Germline-derived CDR1 and CDR2 are MRHNA and SNTAGT. This CDR3 contains 15 residues. CDR3 sequence (DNA): TGTGCCAGCAGTGACGGGACAGGGGACACCGGGGAGCTGTTTTTT. It is translated as CASSDGTGDTGELFF.

The chain recombines TRBV7-6 with TRBJ2-2, with TRBD2 matching over 14 bases. The junction had 6 bases not matched to a gene; V was cut back by 5 bases and J by 7 bases. Germline V gene lookup returns CDR1 SGHVS and CDR2 FNYEAQ. The CDR3 extends over 16 amino acids. The CDR3 coding sequence is TGTGCCAGCAGCCCAGGGACTAGCGGGAGTGGCGGGGAGCTGTTTTTT. Its translation is CASSPGTSGSGGELFF.

This chain uses TRBV6-6 with TRBJ2-7; 8 nucleotides line up with TRBD2. This CDR3 contains 16 residues. V dropped 2 bases and J dropped 2; count of bases not matched to a gene: 8. CDR1 and CDR2 (germline): MNHNY, SVGAGI (reference sequence). Here the CDR3 DNA reads TGTGCCAGCAGTTACGGTTTCGGGACTAGTACCTACGAGCAGTACTTC. The encoded protein is CASSYGFGTSTYEQYF.

The chain has TRBV10-2 and TRBJ1-2, with D tentatively TRBD1 (5 bases). Germline assignment: CDR1 WSHSY and CDR2 SAAADI. The CDR3 contains 13 residues. Trimming took 4 bases from V and 4 from J, leaving 10 bases between them. As DNA, the CDR3 is TGCGCCAGCAGTGTTGGCAGGGCCTATGGCTACACCTTC. Translating it yields CASSVGRAYGYTF.

The chain employs TRBV6-2 or TRBV6-3 and TRBJ2-7, with 8 bases matching TRBD2. With V trimmed by 2 bases and J by 3 bases, 9 bases remained unmatched. Germline lookup yields CDR1 MNHEY and CDR2 SVGEGT. The CDR3 is made up of 16 amino acids. The CDR3 DNA reads TGTGCCAGCAGTTACAGTGCTAGCGGGCACCGCTACGAGCAGTACTTC. Protein product: CASSYSASGHRYEQYF.

V gene TRBV9 combines with J gene TRBJ2-3; 10 bases fit TRBD2. There are 16 residues in the CDR3. CDR1 is SGDLS and CDR2 is YYNGEE in the germline V gene. V shed 3 bases and J 3 bases; nucleotides not matched to a gene: 7. CDR3 sequence (DNA): TGTGCCAGCAGCGCCCGCGGGACTAGCGTTACAGATACGCAGTATTTT. Protein product: CASSARGTSVTDTQYF.

The genes are TRBV29-1 and TRBJ2-6; D gene unclear. This CDR3 is 14 amino acids long. The germline gives CDR1 SQVTM, CDR2 ANQGSEA. Trimming pared 5 bases from V and 5 bases from J, leaving 13 bases between. CDR3 coding DNA: TGCAGCGTTCTTACAGCTGATTGGGCCAACGTCCTGACTTTC. Translated, it gives CSVLTADWANVLTF.

Remarks on this clone: At one end the junction does not follow the germline gene, possibly because of a read error. The V gene is TRBV5-6, the J gene TRBJ2-4; D remains unclear. CDR1 and CDR2 (germline): SGHDT, YYEEEE. This CDR3 region has 12 residues. The CDR3 reads CASSKAQNIQYF. CDR3 coding DNA: TGTGCCAGCAGCAAAGCCCAAAACATTCAGTACTTC.

The chain uses TRBV6-5 and TRBJ1-1, with D possibly TRBD1 on 5 matching bases. This CDR3 spans 14 amino acids. The germline gives CDR1 MNHEY, CDR2 SVGAGI. The V gene lost 0 bases and the J gene lost 5 bases, with 10 bases spanning the gap. The CDR3 DNA reads as TGTGCCAGCAGTTACTCTGAGGGGAGGACTGAAGCTTTCTTT. This encodes CASSYSEGRTEAFF.

The genes are TRBV5-1 and TRBJ2-7; the D is unclear. Germline assignment: CDR1 SGHRS and CDR2 YFSETQ. V shed 0 bases and J shed 3 bases, with 19 bases lying between them. There are 17 residues in the CDR3. The CDR3: CASSLVVAETNRYEQYF. The CDR3 DNA is TGCGCCAGCAGCTTGGTTGTGGCAGAAACCAATCGCTACGAGCAGTACTTC.